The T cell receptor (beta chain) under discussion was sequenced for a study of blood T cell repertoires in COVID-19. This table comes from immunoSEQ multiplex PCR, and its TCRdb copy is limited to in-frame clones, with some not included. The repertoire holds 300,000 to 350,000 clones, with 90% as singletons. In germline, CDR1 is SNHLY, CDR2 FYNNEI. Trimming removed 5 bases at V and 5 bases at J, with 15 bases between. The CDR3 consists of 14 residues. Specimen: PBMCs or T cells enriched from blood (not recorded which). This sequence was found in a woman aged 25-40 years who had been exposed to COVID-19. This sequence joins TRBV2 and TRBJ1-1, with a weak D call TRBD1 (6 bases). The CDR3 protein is CASSPPNRETEAFF. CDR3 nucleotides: TGTGCCAGCAGTCCCCCCAACAGGGAAACTGAAGCTTTCTTT.